The next 9 T cell receptor beta chains were all read from a single sample in a study of cytomegalovirus exposure and HLA in healthy donors. Researchers ran the PCR with 60 Vbeta and 13 Jbeta primers. TCRdb's copy holds only in-frame clones and misses some; the assay was immunoSEQ multiplex PCR. The table lists about 90,000 clones, around four fifths of them singletons, with about 1.9% in the top ten. The sequenced material came from PBMCs. The receptors here all came from a boy aged 10-17 years in good health and CMV-seronegative.

V gene TRBV5-1 combines with J gene TRBJ2-2; no firm D call. Trimming left V 2 bases short and J 2 bases short, with 7 bases between. Germline V gene data show CDR1 as SGHRS and CDR2 as YFSETQ. CDR3 size: 14 residues. This CDR3 reads CASSFATNTGELFF. As DNA, the CDR3 is TGCGCCAGCAGCTTTGCTACTAACACCGGGGAGCTGTTTTTT.

The genes are TRBV30 and TRBJ2-1; 7 nucleotides match TRBD2. The junction had 5 bases not matched to a gene; V was cut back by 5 bases and J by 1 base. Germline CDR1 GTSNPN, CDR2 SVGIG (reference sequence). CDR3 length: 14 residues. The CDR3 coding sequence is TGTGCCTGGGGGGAGGGAGGGTCCTACAATGAGCAGTTCTTC. The encoded protein is CAWGEGGSYNEQFF. The full variable domain, in which reference TRBV30 and TRBJ2-1 provide the parts outside the CDR3, is SQTIHQWPATLVQPVGSPLSLECTVEGTSNPNLYWYRQAAGRGLQLLFYSVGIGQISSEVPQNLSASRPQDRQFILSSKKLLLSDSGFYLCAWGEGGSYNEQFFGPGTRLTVL.

This clone was seen more than once but under ten times. For the CDR3, the DNA is TGTGCCAGCAGCTTGGTTGGCCCAGCCCTCCACTTT. Translating gives CASSLVGPALHF. This rearrangement joins TRBV5-8 to TRBJ1-6; D ambiguous. V shed 0 bases and J shed 14 bases, with 9 bases lying between them. In germline, CDR1 is SGHTS, CDR2 YDEGEE. This CDR3 is built from 12 residues.

The CDR3 coding sequence is TGTGCCAGCAGCAGCCCCCAGCGAGGGTATGGCTACACCTTC. It encodes CASSSPQRGYGYTF. The chain carries TRBV7-9 and TRBJ1-2; D remains ambiguous. CDR3 size: 14 residues. Trimming took off 5 bases at V and 5 bases at J, with 15 bases between the two ends. Germline V gives CDR1 SEHNR, CDR2 FQNEAQ (reference sequence).

The chain recombines TRBV6-4 with TRBJ2-1, with 11 nucleotides matching TRBD1. This CDR3 is built from 13 residues. Per germline, CDR1 MRHNA and CDR2 SNTAGT. V trimming: 6 bases; J trimming: 7 bases; junction bases outside the gene matches: 2. Here the CDR3 reads CASSGTGGNEQFF. The CDR3 region has the DNA TGTGCCAGCAGCGGGACAGGGGGTAATGAGCAGTTCTTC.

The chain recombines TRBV27 with TRBJ1-2, with TRBD1 matching 9 bases. V lost 6 bases to trimming and J lost 8 bases; unmatched junction nucleotides: 7. CDR3 length: 13 amino acids. Germline CDR1 reads MNHEY; CDR2 reads SMNVEV (reference sequence). CDR3 DNA sequence: TGTGCCAGCAGGATCGGGACAGGGTGGGGCTACACCTTC. Its protein product is CASRIGTGWGYTF.

The chain carries TRBV5-1 and TRBJ2-1; 7 bases are a match to TRBD1. Trimming removed 3 bases from V and 2 bases from J; junction bases left unmatched: 11. The CDR3 consists of 17 residues. CDR1 and CDR2 from the germline V gene are SGHRS and YFSETQ. CDR3 amino acids: CASSSAPTGLAYNEQFF. CDR3 DNA: TGCGCCAGCAGCTCGGCCCCGACAGGGTTGGCCTACAATGAGCAGTTCTTC.

The V gene is TRBV12-5, the J gene TRBJ2-3, with D uncertain. Looked up from germline, CDR1 is LGHNT and CDR2 is FRNRAP. The length of the CDR3 is 12 residues. Trimming took off 2 bases at V and 6 bases at J, with 6 bases between the two ends. CDR3 residues: CASGLQVDTQYF. The CDR3 DNA sequence: TGTGCTAGTGGTTTGCAGGTGGATACGCAGTATTTT.

V is TRBV5-1 and J is TRBJ1-2; D unclear. The CDR3 runs to 14 residues. Germline CDR1 SGHRS, CDR2 YFSETQ. Trimming pared 0 bases from V and 8 bases from J, leaving 14 bases between. This CDR3 is CASSLATAQGGYTF. Written as DNA, the CDR3 is TGCGCCAGCAGCTTGGCAACAGCTCAAGGCGGCTACACCTTC.